Sequencing of this TCR beta chain was carried out in a study of T-cell reconstitution after alpha-beta-depleted transplantation in children. General observations from the study: It was newly produced T cells that mostly accounted for T-cell counts and diversity one year after transplant.

Unique molecular identifiers were incorporated during preparation of the TCRbeta library. TCRdb itself ran the PCR reads through MiXCR, one entry per CDR3 protein. The repertoire holds about 980,000 distinct CDR3 sequences, with under 30% as singletons. Trimming left V 4 bases short and J 8 bases short, with 8 bases between. The length of the CDR3 is 12 residues. CDR1 and CDR2 (germline): SGHTA, FQGNSA. Notes on this clonotype: Its antigen is as yet unknown.

V is TRBV7-2 and J is TRBJ2-2; D gene unclear. This specimen consisted of PBMCs, mostly from graft donor cells, obtained 360 days after TCRalphabeta/CD19-depleted stem cell transplant. This receptor was taken from a boy less than two years old who had a stem cell transplant for SCID, so the T cells may come from the graft donor. The CDR3 protein is CASSSYRGELFF. CDR3 coding DNA: TGTGCCAGCAGCTCGTATAGAGGGGAGCTGTTTTTT.